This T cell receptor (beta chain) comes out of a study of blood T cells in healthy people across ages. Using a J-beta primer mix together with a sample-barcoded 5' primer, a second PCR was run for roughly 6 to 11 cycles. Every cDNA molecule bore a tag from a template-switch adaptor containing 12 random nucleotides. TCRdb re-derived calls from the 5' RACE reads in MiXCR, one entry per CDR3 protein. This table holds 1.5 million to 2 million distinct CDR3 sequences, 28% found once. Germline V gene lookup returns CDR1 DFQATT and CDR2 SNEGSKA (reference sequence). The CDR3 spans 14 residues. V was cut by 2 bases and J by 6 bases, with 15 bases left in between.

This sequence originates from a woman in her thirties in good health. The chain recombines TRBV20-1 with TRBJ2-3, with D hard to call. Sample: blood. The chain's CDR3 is CSARSEGLSDTQYF. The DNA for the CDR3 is TGCAGTGCTAGATCCGAAGGGCTTTCGGATACGCAGTATTTT.